This T cell receptor beta chain was documented in a study of blood T cell repertoires in COVID-19. Study background: The United States, Italy and Spain provided the acute and convalescent COVID-19 samples.

This clone occurred once. The length of the CDR3 is 16 residues. With 3 bases removed from V and 0 bases from J, the gap between germline ends came to 13 bases. CDR1 MNHEY and CDR2 SMNVEV come from the germline V gene (reference sequence). Some clones are missing from TCRdb's copy, which holds only in-frame ones; the method was immunoSEQ multiplex PCR. The sample has some 220,000 clones; 70% to 90% are singletons. This sequence originates from a man aged 50 to 59 who had recovered from COVID-19. The rearrangement uses TRBV27 and TRBJ2-3; weak D call: TRBD2 (5 bases). Material for sequencing was peripheral blood. CDR3 protein: CASSFSAVTSTDTQYF. CDR3 coding DNA: TGTGCCAGCAGTTTTTCAGCGGTGACTAGCACAGATACGCAGTATTTT.